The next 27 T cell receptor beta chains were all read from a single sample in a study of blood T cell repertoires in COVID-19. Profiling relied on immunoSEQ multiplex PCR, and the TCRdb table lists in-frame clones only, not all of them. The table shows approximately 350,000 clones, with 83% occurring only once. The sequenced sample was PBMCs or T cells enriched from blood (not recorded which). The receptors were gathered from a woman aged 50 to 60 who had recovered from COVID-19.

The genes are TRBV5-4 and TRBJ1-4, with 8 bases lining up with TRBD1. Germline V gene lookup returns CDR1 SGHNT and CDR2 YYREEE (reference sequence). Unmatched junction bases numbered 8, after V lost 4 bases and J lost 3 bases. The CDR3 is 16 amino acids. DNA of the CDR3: TGTGCCAGCAGCCCCTCAGGGGGCGCAGCTAATGAAAAACTGTTTTTT. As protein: CASSPSGGAANEKLFF.

The CDR3 region is CASSRRPGLSTGELFF. In nucleotides, the CDR3 is TGTGCCAGCAGCCGGCGCCCGGGACTAAGCACCGGGGAGCTGTTTTTT. The chain carries TRBV3-1 (or the pseudogene TRBV3-2) and TRBJ2-2, with TRBD2 identical over 7 bases. This CDR3 region has 16 residues. Germline loops: CDR1 LGHDT, CDR2 YNNKEL (reference sequence). With V trimmed by 4 bases and J by 4 bases, 9 bases remained unmatched.

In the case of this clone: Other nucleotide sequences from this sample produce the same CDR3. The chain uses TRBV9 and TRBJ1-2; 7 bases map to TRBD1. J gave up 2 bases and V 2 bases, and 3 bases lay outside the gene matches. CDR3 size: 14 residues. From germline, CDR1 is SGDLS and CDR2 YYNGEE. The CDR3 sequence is CASSVAGGNYGYTF. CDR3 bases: TGTGCCAGCAGCGTCGCAGGGGGGAACTATGGCTACACCTTC.

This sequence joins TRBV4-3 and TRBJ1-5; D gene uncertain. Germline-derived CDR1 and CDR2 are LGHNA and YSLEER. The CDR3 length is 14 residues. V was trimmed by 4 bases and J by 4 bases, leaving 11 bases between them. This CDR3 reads CASSLGADNQPQHF. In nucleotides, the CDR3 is TGCGCCAGCAGCCTCGGAGCTGATAATCAGCCCCAGCATTTT.

The CDR3 spells CASSLAPVNEQFF. The CDR3 region has the DNA TGTGCCAGCAGCTTAGCGCCGGTCAATGAGCAGTTCTTC. This chain links TRBV7-2 with TRBJ2-1; D is unclear. The CDR3 totals 13 residues. Trimming removed 0 bases at V and 6 bases at J, with 6 bases between. Germline CDR1 and CDR2: SGHTA and FQGNSA.

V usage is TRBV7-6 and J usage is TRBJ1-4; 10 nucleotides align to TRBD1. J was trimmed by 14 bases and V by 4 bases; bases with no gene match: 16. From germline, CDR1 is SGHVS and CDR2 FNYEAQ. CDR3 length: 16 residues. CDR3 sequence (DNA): TGTGCCAGCAGCTCAGTCATCGGGACAGGGGATGGAGGGCTGTTTTTT. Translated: CASSSVIGTGDGGLFF. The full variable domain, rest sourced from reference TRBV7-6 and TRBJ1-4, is GAGVSQSPRYKVTKRGQDVALRCDPISGHVSLYWYRQALGQGPEFLTYFNYEAQQDKSGLPNDRFSAERPEGSISTLTIQRTEQRDSAMYRCASSSVIGTGDGGLFFGSGTQLSVL.

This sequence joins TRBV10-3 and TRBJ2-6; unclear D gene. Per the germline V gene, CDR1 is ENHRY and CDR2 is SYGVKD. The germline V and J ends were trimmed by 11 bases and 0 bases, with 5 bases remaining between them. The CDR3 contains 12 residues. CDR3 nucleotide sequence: TGTGCCGCGAACTCTGGGGCCAACGTCCTGACTTTC. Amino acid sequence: CAANSGANVLTF.

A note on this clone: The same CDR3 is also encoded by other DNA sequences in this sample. CDR3 loop: CASSIQGMNTEAFF. DNA for the CDR3: TGTGCCAGTAGTATTCAGGGCATGAACACTGAAGCTTTCTTT. The chain joins TRBV19 to TRBJ1-1, with D maybe TRBD1 (5 bases). CDR3 length: 14 amino acids. Trimming removed 3 bases at V and 0 bases at J, with 8 bases between. Germline CDR1 and CDR2: LNHDA and SQIVND (reference sequence).

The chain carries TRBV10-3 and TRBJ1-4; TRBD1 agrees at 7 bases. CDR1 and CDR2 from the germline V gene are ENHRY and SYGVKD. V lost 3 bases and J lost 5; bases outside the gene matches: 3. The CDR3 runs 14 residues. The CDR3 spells CAISEGGGNEKLFF. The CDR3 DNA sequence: TGTGCCATCAGTGAAGGGGGCGGGAATGAAAAACTGTTTTTT.

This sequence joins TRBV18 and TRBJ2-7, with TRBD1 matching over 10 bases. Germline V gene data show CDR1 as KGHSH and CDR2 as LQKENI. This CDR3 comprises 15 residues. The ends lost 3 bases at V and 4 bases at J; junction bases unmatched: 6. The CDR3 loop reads CASSPGTGVGYEQYF. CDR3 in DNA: TGTGCCAGCTCACCCGGGACAGGGGTTGGATACGAGCAGTACTTC.

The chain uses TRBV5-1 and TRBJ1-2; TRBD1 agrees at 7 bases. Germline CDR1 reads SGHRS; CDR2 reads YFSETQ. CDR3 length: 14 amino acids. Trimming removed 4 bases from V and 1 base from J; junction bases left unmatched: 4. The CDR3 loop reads CASSVGQLNYGYTF. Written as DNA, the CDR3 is TGCGCCAGCAGCGTGGGACAGCTTAACTATGGCTACACCTTC.

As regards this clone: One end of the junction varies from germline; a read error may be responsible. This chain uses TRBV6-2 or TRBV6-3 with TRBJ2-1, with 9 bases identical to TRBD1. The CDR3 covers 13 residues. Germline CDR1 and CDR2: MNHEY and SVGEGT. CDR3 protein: CASSIEKQGARVF. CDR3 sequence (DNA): TGTGCCAGCAGCATTGAGAAACAGGGGGCGCGGGTCTTC.

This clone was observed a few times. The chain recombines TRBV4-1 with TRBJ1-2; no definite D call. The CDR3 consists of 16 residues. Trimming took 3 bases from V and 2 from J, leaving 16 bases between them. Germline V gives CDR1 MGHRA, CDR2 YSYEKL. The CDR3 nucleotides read TGCGCCAGCAGCCAGACGGCGGGGATCCAAAACTATGGCTACACCTTC. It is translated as CASSQTAGIQNYGYTF.

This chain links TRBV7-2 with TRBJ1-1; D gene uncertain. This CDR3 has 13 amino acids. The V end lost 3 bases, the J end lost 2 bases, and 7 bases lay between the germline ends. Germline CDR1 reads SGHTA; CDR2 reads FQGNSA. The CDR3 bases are TGTGCCAGCAGCTTGCAGGTAAACACTGAAGCTTTCTTT. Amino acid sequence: CASSLQVNTEAFF.

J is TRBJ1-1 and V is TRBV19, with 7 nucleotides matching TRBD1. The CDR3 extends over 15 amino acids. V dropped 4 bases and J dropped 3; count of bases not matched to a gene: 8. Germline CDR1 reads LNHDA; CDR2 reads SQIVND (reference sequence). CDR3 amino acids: CASSTRQGPHTEAFF. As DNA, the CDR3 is TGTGCCAGTAGTACTCGACAGGGTCCCCACACTGAAGCTTTCTTT. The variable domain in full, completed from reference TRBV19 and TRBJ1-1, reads DGGITQSPKYLFRKEGQNVTLSCEQNLNHDAMYWYRQDPGQGLRLIYYSQIVNDFQKGDIAEGYSVSREKKESFPLTVTSAQKNPTAFYLCASSTRQGPHTEAFFGQGTRLTVV.

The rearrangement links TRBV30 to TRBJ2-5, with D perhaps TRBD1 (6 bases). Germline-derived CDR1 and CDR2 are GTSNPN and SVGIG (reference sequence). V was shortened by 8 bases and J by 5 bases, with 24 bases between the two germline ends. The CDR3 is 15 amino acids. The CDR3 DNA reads TGTGCCAGCCCTACCTGGGACACACTAAGGGAGACCCAGTACTTC. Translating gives CASPTWDTLRETQYF.

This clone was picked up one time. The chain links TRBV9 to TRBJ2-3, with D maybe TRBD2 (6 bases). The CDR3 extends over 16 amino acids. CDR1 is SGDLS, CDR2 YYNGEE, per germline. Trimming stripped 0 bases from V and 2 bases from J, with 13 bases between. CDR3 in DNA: TGTGCCAGCAGCGTAGCTGTGGGGGGATCCACAGATACGCAGTATTTT. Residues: CASSVAVGGSTDTQYF.

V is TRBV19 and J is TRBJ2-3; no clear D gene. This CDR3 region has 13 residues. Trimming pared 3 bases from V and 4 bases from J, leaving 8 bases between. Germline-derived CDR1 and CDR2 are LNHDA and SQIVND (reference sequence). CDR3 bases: TGTGCCAGTAGTATCCCCTCCCCAGATACGCAGTATTTT. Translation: CASSIPSPDTQYF.

The CDR3 coding sequence is TGTGCCTGGAGTGTCGGGGGGAGGGTGAGGAATGAGCAGTTCTTC. Translating it yields CAWSVGGRVRNEQFF. This chain links TRBV30 with TRBJ2-1; TRBD2 agrees at 7 bases. After removal of 0 bases from V and 7 bases from J, the junction contained 9 bases not matched to a gene. The CDR3 runs to 15 residues. Germline assignment: CDR1 GTSNPN and CDR2 SVGIG (reference sequence).

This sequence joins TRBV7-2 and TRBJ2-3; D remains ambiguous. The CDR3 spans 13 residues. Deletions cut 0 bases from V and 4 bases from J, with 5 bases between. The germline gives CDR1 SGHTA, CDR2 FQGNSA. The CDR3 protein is CASSLASPDTQYF. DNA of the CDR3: TGTGCCAGCAGCTTAGCTAGTCCAGATACGCAGTATTTT.

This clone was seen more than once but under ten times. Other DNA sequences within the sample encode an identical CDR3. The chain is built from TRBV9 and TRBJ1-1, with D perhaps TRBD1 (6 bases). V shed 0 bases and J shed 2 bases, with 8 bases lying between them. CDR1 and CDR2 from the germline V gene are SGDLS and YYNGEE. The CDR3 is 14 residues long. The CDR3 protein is CASSVGTANTEAFF. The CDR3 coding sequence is TGTGCCAGCAGCGTAGGGACAGCCAACACTGAAGCTTTCTTT.

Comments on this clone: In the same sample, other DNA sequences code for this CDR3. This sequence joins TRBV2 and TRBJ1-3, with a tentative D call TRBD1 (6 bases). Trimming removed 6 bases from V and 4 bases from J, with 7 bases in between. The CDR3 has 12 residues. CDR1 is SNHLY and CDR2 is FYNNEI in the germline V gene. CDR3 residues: CASRDRGNTIYF. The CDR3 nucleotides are TGTGCCAGCAGAGACAGGGGAAACACCATATATTTT.

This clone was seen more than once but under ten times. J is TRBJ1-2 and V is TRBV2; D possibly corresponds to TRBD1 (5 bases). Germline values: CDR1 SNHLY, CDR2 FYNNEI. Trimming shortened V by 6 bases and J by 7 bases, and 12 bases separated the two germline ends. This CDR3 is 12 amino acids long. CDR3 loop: CASRTAEGGYTF. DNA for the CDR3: TGTGCCAGCAGGACAGCCGAAGGTGGCTACACCTTC.

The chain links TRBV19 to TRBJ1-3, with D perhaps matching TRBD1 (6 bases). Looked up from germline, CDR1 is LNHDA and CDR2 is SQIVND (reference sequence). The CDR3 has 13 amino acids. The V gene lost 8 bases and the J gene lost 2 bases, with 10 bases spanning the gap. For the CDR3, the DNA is TGTGCCAGTCGATGGGGGCCTGGAAACACCATATATTTT. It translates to CASRWGPGNTIYF.

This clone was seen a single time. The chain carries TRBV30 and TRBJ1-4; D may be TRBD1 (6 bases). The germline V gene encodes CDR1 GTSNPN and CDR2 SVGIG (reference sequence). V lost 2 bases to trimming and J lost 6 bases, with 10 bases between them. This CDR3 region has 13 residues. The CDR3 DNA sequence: TGTGCCTGGAGTATACAGGGAGATGAAAAACTGTTTTTT. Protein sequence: CAWSIQGDEKLFF.

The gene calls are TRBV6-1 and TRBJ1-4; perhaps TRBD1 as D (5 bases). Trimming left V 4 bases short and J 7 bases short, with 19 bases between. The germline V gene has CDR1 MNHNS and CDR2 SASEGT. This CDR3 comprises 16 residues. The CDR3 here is CASSAQRGGGGEKLFF. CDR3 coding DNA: TGTGCCAGCAGTGCCCAGCGGGGGGGTGGCGGTGAAAAACTGTTTTTT.

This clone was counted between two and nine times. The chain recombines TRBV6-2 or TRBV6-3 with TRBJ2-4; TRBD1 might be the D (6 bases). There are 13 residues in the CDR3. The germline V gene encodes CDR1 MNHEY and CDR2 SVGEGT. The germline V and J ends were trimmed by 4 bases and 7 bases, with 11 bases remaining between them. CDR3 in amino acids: CASSLTQGNIQYF. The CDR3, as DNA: TGTGCCAGCAGTTTAACCCAGGGGAACATTCAGTACTTC.